One and the same sample provided the 12 T cell receptor beta chains below, sequenced in a study of OX40 agonist ivuxolimab in advanced cancers. The table came from immunoSEQ multiplex PCR; TCRdb's copy has only in-frame clones and leaves some out. The sample has almost 35,000 clones, approximately 80% seen once. The material was CD4+ or CD8+ T cells sorted from blood, obtained in a trial of the OX40 agonist ivuxolimab. These receptors all stem from an adult with an advanced solid tumor such as melanoma, head and neck, liver or kidney cancer.

The chain carries TRBV6-1 and TRBJ2-4; 7 bases line up with TRBD1. CDR3 length: 14 residues. Germline lookup yields CDR1 MNHNS and CDR2 SASEGT. V lost 5 bases to trimming and J lost 7 bases; unmatched junction nucleotides: 8. The CDR3 spells CASSNRDSQNIQYF. The CDR3 DNA reads TGTGCCAGCAGTAACCGGGACAGCCAGAACATTCAGTACTTC.

J is TRBJ2-1 and V is TRBV11-3; 11 positions agree with TRBD2. Germline V gene sequence: CDR1 SGHNT, CDR2 YENEEA. This CDR3 comprises 16 residues. With 4 bases clipped from V and 3 bases from J, the junction kept 5 bases outside the gene matches. CDR3 in amino acids: CASSSGTSGYYNEQFF. CDR3 sequence (DNA): TGTGCCAGCAGCTCCGGGACTAGCGGATACTACAATGAGCAGTTCTTC.

The chain carries TRBV15 and TRBJ2-7; D is uncertain. The CDR3 is 12 amino acids. Germline V gene sequence: CDR1 LNHNV, CDR2 YYDKDF (reference sequence). Trimming pared 1 base from V and 4 bases from J, leaving 5 bases between. In DNA, the CDR3 is TGTGCCACCAGCAGAGTCGGGTACGAGCAGTACTTC. This gives the protein CATSRVGYEQYF.

This chain joins TRBV9 and TRBJ2-7; 8 nucleotides align to TRBD1. The CDR3 extends over 15 amino acids. J was trimmed by 1 base and V by 0 bases; bases with no gene match: 3. Germline CDR1 is SGDLS and CDR2 is YYNGEE. The CDR3 DNA is TGTGCCAGCAGCGTAGGGACAGGGTCTTCCTACGAGCAGTACTTC. Translation: CASSVGTGSSYEQYF.

This clone occurred a few times. The chain is built from TRBV18 and TRBJ2-7, with D possibly being TRBD2 (7 bases). The CDR3 length is 14 residues. V was cut by 8 bases and J by 5 bases, with 19 bases left in between. Germline CDR1 reads KGHSH; CDR2 reads LQKENI. CDR3 protein: CASTTRGGGDEQYF. CDR3 nucleotides: TGTGCCAGCACCACCAGAGGGGGAGGGGACGAGCAGTACTTC.

This rearrangement joins TRBV21-1 to TRBJ1-5. TRBV21-1 is reported as a pseudogene. The CDR3 totals 8 residues. CDR3 nucleotides: TGTGCCAGCCACGACCAGCATTTT. Translated, it gives CASHDQHF.

In DNA form, the CDR3 reads TGTGCCACCAGCCCCCATCAGAGGGGGCCAGATACGCAGTATTTT. It yields the protein CATSPHQRGPDTQYF. The rearrangement uses TRBV15 and TRBJ2-3, with TRBD1 identical over 7 bases. Looked up from germline, CDR1 is LNHNV and CDR2 is YYDKDF (reference sequence). This CDR3 has 15 residues. The V and J ends lost 5 bases and 4 bases, in that order; junction bases with no gene match: 9.

The chain combines TRBV12-5 with TRBJ2-7; maybe TRBD2 (6 bases). CDR1 and CDR2 (germline): LGHNT, FRNRAP. The CDR3 loop spans 13 amino acids. The V gene lost 9 bases and the J gene lost 1 base, with 13 bases spanning the gap. The CDR3 protein is CASGRGRSYEQYF. CDR3 sequence (DNA): TGTGCTAGCGGGCGGGGAAGGTCCTACGAGCAGTACTTC.

The V gene is TRBV29-1, the J gene TRBJ1-1; the D gene is possibly TRBD1 (5 bases). Germline loops: CDR1 SQVTM, CDR2 ANQGSEA. The CDR3 has 13 residues. The ends were cut back, 1 base at V and 6 bases at J, with 12 bases in the middle. The CDR3 bases are TGCAGCGTTGAAGGGCAGGGAGCAGCTGAAGCTTTCTTT. It specifies CSVEGQGAAEAFF.

The V and J genes are TRBV6-6 and TRBJ2-7; D remains unclear. The length of the CDR3 is 12 residues. The germline V and J ends were trimmed by 7 bases and 13 bases, with 20 bases remaining between them. Germline CDR1 is MNHNY and CDR2 is SVGAGI (reference sequence). The CDR3 DNA reads TGTGCCAGCACCATTGAGTCAACCCGGCCATACTTC. Residues: CASTIESTRPYF.

J is TRBJ2-5 and V is TRBV2; TRBD2 agrees at 16 bases. The CDR3 contains 16 residues. Germline V CDR1 and CDR2: SNHLY, FYNNEI. J was trimmed by 11 bases and V by 3 bases; bases with no gene match: 9. CDR3 nucleotide sequence: TGTGCCAGCAGTGAGGGACTAGCGGGAGGGCAAGGGGAGCAGTACTTC. Translating gives CASSEGLAGGQGEQYF.

The chain joins TRBV6-6 to TRBJ2-7, with a weak D call TRBD2 (6 bases). Germline CDR1 MNHNY, CDR2 SVGAGI (reference sequence). V lost 9 bases and J lost 2, with 17 bases in between. The CDR3 has 14 amino acids. The CDR3 is CASLNRDFPYEQYF. The CDR3 region has the DNA TGTGCCAGTCTGAACCGGGACTTCCCCTACGAGCAGTACTTC.